The source of this T cell receptor beta chain is a study of T cell repertoires in cytomegalovirus infection (dated by TCRdb to between 2018 and 2021). For context, the study as a whole: Because public TCR beta signatures pointed to carriage of CMV infection together with the matching HLA type, the HLA type of each donor mattered for the analysis. General study outcomes and caveats: In the ex vivo response, HLA-C-restricted CMV-specific TCR beta clonotypes were dominant, and in two of eight donors the single most frequent clonotype came from this HLA-C-restricted group. Cumulative frequency of public TCR beta family members discriminated carriers of CMV infection plus the relevant HLA type in this cohort and an independent roughly 350-donor cohort.

V trim: 5 bases; J trim: 3 bases; unmatched bases: 7. Including cysteine and phenylalanine, the CDR3 has 15 amino acids. Only the CDR3 region is kept as DNA, spanning 45 bases read in frame from base 1. As encoded in the germline V gene, CDR1 is SGHTA while CDR2 is FQGNSA. This sample was sequenced with an Illumina HiSeq 1500. TCRdb reran the public reads through fastp at Q25 and MiXCR, keeping productive beta chains. Rows merge per CDR3 protein into single entries with the most common DNA and genes. For this sample the table gives 130,000 or so distinct CDR3 sequences, of which 5.5% to 8% were detected only once. The top ten constitute more than 15% of the sample. This clonotype was detected many times. Its target antigen remains unknown. No base qualities exist here, and no much larger clone lies one base off it.

Sequencing was performed on PBMCs. The chain couples TRBV7-2 to TRBJ2-7; 10 nucleotides in the junction match TRBD1. This receptor was obtained from a human donor in good health (CMV status not recorded). Some clones in this sample may be carry-over from other donors' samples. DNA sequence: TGTGCCAGCAGCCGGGGGACAGGGGAATTCTACGAGCAGTACTTC. It codes for CASSRGTGEFYEQYF.